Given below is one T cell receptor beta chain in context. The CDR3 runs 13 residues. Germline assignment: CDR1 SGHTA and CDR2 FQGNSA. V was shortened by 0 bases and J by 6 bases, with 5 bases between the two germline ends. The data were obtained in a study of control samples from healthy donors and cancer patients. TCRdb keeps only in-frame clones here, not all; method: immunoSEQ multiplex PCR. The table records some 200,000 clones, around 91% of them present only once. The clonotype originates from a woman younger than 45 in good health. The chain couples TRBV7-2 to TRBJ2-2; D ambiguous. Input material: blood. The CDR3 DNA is TGTGCCAGCAGCTTAGCTAGGTCCGGGGAGCTGTTTTTT. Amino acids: CASSLARSGELFF.